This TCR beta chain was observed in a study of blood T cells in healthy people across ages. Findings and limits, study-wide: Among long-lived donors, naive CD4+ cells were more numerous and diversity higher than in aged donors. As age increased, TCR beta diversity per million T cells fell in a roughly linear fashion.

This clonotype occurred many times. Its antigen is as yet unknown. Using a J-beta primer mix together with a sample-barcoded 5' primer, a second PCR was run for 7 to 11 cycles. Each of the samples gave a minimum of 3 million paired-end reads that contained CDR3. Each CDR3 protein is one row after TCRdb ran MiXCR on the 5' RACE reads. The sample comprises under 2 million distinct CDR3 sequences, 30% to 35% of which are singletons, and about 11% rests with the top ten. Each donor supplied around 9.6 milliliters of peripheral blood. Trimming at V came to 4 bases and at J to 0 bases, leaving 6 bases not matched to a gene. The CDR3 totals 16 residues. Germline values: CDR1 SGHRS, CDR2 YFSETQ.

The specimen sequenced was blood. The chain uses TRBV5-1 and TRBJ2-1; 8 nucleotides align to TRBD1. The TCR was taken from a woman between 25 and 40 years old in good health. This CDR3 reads CASSTITGGSYNEQFF. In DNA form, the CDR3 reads TGCGCCAGCAGCACCATTACAGGGGGCTCCTACAATGAGCAGTTCTTC.